These T cell receptor beta chains were read from a single sample in a study of T cell repertoires in ileal Crohn's disease. Produced via immunoSEQ multiplex PCR; TCRdb's table is partial and in-frame only. The sample shows over 13,000 clones, roughly 78% of them seen only once. Source material: ileal tissue. These receptors were taken from an adult with Crohn's disease. The CDR3 runs from the conserved cysteine through the conserved F or W. The D gene is left open where the match is weak. Clone size, where shown, is once, few, many, or a class for clones that have expanded.

v_call	d_call	clone_size	j_call	cdr3_aa	cdr3_nt
TRBV5-1	NA	NA	TRBJ2-3	CASSWEDWSDTQYF	TGCGCCAGCAGCTGGGAGGACTGGTCCGATACGCAGTATTTT
TRBV27	TRBD1	NA	TRBJ2-7	CASSPQTGPYEQYF	TGTGCCAGCAGTCCTCAGACAGGGCCCTACGAGCAGTACTTC
TRBV27	TRBD1	NA	TRBJ1-1	CASRRQGPNTEAFF	TGTGCCAGCAGACGACAGGGTCCCAACACTGAAGCTTTCTTT
TRBV6-1	TRBD1	NA	TRBJ2-7	CASSEEWDRVIYEQYF	TGTGCCAGCAGTGAAGAATGGGACAGGGTAATCTACGAGCAGTACTTC
TRBV19	TRBD1	NA	TRBJ1-6	CASSQMDRDNSPLHF	TGTGCCAGTAGCCAAATGGACAGGGATAATTCACCCCTCCACTTT
TRBV5-4	TRBD1	NA	TRBJ1-2	CASSPPNTDRGDGYTF	TGTGCCAGCAGCCCACCCAATACGGACAGGGGAGATGGCTACACCTTC
TRBV9	TRBD2	NA	TRBJ2-7	CASSSYAAGGYEQYF	TGTGCCAGCAGCTCCTATGCGGCGGGGGGTTACGAGCAGTACTTC
TRBV2	NA	NA	TRBJ1-1	CASSPGVAGPFTEAFF	TGTGCCAGCAGCCCGGGGGTGGCCGGACCCTTCACTGAAGCTTTCTTT
TRBV7-9	TRBD2	NA	TRBJ2-1	CASRVGTSGSGEQFF	TGTGCCAGCAGGGTCGGGACTAGCGGGAGCGGTGAGCAGTTCTTC
TRBV27	NA	NA	TRBJ2-2	CASSLGFDSQAGELFF	TGTGCCAGCAGTTTAGGGTTTGACAGCCAGGCCGGGGAGCTGTTTTTT
TRBV7-6	NA	few	TRBJ1-4	CASSAPGLIKEKLFF	TGTGCCAGCAGCGCGCCGGGTCTTATAAAGGAAAAACTGTTTTTT
TRBV30	NA	NA	TRBJ2-4	CAWSPTGGKNIQYF	TGTGCCTGGAGTCCCACAGGTGGGAAAAACATTCAGTACTTC
TRBV6-5	TRBD1	few	TRBJ2-7	CASSTGQVSSYEQYF	TGTGCCAGCAGTACGGGACAGGTTAGCTCCTACGAGCAGTACTTC
TRBV27	TRBD2	once	TRBJ2-1	CASSTGTSGRIQQFF	TGTGCCAGCAGTACCGGGACTAGCGGGAGAATACAGCAGTTCTTC
TRBV10-2	NA	NA	TRBJ2-2	CASSETGQRELFF	TGCGCCAGCAGTGAGACAGGGCAAAGGGAGCTGTTTTTT
TRBV5-1	TRBD2	NA	TRBJ2-3	CASSSGTSGGMSTDTQYF	TGCGCCAGCAGCTCCGGGACTAGCGGGGGGATGAGCACAGATACGCAGTATTTT
TRBV11-3	NA	NA	TRBJ2-3	CASSLVGGGATDTQYF	TGTGCCAGCAGCTTAGTGGGTGGCGGGGCCACAGATACGCAGTATTTT
TRBV6-1	NA	NA	TRBJ2-7	CASRPGFYEQYF	TGTGCCAGCAGGCCGGGGTTCTACGAGCAGTACTTC
TRBV27	NA	NA	TRBJ1-3	CASSSGTGNTIYF	TGTGCCAGCAGTTCGGGTACAGGAAACACCATATATTTT
TRBV5-1	TRBD1	NA	TRBJ1-6	CASSLGGQGGSPLHF	TGCGCCAGCAGCTTGGGGGGACAGGGAGGTTCACCCCTCCACTTT
TRBV10-1	TRBD2	NA	TRBJ2-3	CASSEFPSGKTDTQYF	TGCGCCAGCAGTGAGTTCCCTAGCGGGAAAACAGATACGCAGTATTTT
TRBV6-6	NA	NA	TRBJ1-1	CASSYIQTAEAFF	TGTGCCAGCAGTTATATACAGACCGCTGAAGCTTTCTTT
TRBV7-8	NA	NA	TRBJ2-7	CASSPRERLHYEQYF	TGTGCCAGCAGCCCCCGTGAGCGACTACACTACGAGCAGTACTTC
TRBV29-1	TRBD1	few	TRBJ2-1	CSVEGAGQGPLNEQFF	TGCAGCGTTGAAGGCGCGGGACAGGGGCCCCTCAATGAGCAGTTCTTC
TRBV6-5	NA	NA	TRBJ1-2	CASTYRAGNYGYTF	TGTGCCAGCACCTACAGGGCAGGAAACTATGGCTACACCTTC